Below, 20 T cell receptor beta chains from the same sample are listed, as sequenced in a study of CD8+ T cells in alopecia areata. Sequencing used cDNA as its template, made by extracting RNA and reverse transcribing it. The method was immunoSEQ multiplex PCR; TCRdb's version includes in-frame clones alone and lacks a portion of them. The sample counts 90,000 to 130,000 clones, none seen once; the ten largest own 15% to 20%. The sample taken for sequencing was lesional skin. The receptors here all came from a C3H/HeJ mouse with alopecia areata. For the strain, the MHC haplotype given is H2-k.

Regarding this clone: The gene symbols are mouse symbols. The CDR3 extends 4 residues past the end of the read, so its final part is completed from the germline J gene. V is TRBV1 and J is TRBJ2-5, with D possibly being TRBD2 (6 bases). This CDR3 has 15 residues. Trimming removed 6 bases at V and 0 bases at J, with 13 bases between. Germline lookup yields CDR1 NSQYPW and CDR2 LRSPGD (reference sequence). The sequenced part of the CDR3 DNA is TGCACCTGCAGGGCTGGGGTTCTTAACCAAGAC. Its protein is CTCRAGVLNQD. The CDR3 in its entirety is CTCRAGVLNQDTQYF. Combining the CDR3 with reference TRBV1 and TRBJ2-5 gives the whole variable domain VTLLEQNPRWRLVPRGQAVNLRCILKNSQYPWMSWYQQDLQKQLQWLFTLRSPGDKEVKSLPGADYLATRVTDTELRLQVANMSQGRTLYCTCRAGVLNQDTQYFGPGTRLLVL.

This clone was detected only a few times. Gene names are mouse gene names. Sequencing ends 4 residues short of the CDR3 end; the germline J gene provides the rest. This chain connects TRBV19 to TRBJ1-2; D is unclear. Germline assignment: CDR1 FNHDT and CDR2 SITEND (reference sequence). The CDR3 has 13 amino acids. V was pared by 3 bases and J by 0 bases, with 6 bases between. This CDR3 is CASSTSSNSDYTF. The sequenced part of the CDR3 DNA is TGTGCCAGCAGTACCAGTTCAAACTCC.

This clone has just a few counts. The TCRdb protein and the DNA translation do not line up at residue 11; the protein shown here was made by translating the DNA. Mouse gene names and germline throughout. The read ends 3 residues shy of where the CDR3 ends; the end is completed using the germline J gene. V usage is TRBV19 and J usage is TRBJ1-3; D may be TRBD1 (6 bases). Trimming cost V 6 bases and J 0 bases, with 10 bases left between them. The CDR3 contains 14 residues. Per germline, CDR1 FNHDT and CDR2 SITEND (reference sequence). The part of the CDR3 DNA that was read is TGTGCCAGCACCAACAGGGTTTCTGGAAATACG. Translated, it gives CASTNRVSGNT. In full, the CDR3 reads CASTNRVSGNTLYF.

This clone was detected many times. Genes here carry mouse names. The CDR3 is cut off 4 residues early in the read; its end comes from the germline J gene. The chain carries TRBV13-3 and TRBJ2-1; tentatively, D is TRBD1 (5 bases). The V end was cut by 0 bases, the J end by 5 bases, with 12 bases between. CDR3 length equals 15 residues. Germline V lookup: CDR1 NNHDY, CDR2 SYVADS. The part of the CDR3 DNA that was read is TGTGCCAGCAGTGATGCCTGGCAGGGAGATGCT. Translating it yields CASSDAWQGDA. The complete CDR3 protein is CASSDAWQGDAEQFF.

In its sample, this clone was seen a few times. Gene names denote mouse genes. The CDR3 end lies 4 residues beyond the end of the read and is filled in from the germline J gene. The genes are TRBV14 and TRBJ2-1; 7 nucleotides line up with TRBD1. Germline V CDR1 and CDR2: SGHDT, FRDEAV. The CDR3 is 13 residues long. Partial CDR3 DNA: TGTGCCAGCAGTTCCCCACAGGGGGCT. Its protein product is CASSSPQGA. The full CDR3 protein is CASSSPQGAEQFF.

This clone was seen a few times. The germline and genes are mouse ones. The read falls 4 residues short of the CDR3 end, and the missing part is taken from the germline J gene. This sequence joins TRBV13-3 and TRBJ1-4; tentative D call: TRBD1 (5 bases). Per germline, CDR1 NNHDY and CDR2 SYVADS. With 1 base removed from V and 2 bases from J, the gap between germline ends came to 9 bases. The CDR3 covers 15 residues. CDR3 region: CASSDRRASNERLFF. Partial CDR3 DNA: TGTGCCAGCAGTGATCGCAGGGCGTCCAACGAA.

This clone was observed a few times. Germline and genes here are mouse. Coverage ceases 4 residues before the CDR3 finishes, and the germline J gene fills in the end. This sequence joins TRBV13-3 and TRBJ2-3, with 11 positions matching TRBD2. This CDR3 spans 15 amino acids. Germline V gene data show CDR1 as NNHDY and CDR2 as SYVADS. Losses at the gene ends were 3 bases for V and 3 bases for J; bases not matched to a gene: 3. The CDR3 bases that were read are TGTGCCAGCAGTGGTGGGGACTGGGGGGCAGAA. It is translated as CASSGGDWGAE. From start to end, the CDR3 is CASSGGDWGAETLYF.

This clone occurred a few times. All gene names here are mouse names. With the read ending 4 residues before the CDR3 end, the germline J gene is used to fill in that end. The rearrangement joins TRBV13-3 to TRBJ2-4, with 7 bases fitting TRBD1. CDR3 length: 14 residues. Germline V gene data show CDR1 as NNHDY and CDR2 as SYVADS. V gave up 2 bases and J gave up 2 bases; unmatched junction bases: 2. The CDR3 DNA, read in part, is TGTGCCAGCAGTGACAGGGGGTCTCAAAAC. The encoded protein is CASSDRGSQN. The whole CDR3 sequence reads CASSDRGSQNTLYF. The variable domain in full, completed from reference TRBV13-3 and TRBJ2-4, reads EAAVTQSPRSKVAVTGGKVTLSCHQTNNHDYMYWYRQDTGHGLRLIHYSYVADSTEKGDIPDGYKASRPSQENFSLILELASLSQTAVYFCASSDRGSQNTLYFGAGTRLSVL.

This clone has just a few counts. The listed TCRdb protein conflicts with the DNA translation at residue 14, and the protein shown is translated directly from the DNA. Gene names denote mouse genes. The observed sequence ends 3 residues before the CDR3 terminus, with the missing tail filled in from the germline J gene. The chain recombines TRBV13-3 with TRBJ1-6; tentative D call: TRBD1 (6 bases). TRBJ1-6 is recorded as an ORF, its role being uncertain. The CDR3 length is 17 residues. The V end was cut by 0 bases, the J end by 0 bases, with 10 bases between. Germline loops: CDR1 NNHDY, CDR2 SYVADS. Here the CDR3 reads CASSDVGGASYNSPLYF. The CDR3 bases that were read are TGTGCCAGCAGTGATGTGGGGGGGGCTTCCTATAATTCGCCC.

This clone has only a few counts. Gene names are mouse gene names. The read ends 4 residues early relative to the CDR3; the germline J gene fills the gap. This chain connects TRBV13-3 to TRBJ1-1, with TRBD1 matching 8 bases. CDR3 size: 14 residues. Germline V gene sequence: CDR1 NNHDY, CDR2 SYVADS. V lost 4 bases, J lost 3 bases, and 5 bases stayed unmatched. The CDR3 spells CASSPPGGYTEVFF. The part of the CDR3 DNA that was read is TGTGCCAGCAGTCCCCCAGGGGGCTACACA.

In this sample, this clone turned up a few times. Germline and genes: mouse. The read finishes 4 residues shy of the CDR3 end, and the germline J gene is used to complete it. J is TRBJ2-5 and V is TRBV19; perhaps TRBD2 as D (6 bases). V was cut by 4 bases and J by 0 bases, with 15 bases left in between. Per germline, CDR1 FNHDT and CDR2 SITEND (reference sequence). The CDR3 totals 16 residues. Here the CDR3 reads CASSGDSYFNQDTQYF. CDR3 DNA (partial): TGTGCCAGCAGTGGGGACTCTTACTTTAACCAAGAC.

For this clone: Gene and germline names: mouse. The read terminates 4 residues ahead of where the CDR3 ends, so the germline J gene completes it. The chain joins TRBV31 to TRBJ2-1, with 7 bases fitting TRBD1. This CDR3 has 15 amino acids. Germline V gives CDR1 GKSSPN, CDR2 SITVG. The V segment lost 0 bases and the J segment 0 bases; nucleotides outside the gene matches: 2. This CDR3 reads CAWSLGQNNYAEQFF. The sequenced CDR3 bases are TGTGCCTGGAGTCTGGGACAGAATAACTATGCT. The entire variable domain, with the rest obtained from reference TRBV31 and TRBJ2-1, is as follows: AQTIHQWPVAEIKAVGSPLSLGCTIKGKSSPNLYWYWQATGGTLQQLFYSITVGQVESVVQLNLSASRPKDDQFILSTEKLLLSHSGFYLCAWSLGQNNYAEQFFGPGTRLTVL.

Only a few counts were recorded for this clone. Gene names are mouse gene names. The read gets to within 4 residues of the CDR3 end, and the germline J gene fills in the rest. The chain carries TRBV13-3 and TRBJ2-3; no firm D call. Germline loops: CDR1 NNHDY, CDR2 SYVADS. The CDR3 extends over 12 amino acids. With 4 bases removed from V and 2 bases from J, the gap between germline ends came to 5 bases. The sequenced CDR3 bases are TGTGCCAGCAGTTTCCTTGCAGAA. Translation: CASSFLAE. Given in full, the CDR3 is CASSFLAETLYF.

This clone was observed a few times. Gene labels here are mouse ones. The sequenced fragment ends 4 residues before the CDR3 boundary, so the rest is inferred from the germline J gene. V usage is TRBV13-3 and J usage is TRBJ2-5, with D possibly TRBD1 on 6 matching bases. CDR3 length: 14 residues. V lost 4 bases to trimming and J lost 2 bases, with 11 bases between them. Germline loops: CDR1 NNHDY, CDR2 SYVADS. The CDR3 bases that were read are TGTGCCAGCAGTAAGGGACAAATCCAAGAC. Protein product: CASSKGQIQD. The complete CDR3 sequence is CASSKGQIQDTQYF.

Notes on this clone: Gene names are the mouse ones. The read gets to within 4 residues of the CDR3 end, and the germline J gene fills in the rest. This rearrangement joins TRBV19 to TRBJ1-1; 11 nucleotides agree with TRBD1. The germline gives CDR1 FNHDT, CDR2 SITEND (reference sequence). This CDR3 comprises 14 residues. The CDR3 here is CASSLDRGPTEVFF. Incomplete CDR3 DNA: TGTGCCAGCAGTTTGGACAGGGGGCCTACA.

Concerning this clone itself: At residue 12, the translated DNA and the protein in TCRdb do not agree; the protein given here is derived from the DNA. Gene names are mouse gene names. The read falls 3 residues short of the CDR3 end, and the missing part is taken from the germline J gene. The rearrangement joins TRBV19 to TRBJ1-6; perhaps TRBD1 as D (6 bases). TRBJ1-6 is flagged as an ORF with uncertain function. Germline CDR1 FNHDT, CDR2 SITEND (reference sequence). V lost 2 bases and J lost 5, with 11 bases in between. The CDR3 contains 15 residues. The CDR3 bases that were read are TGTGCCAGCAGTATTAACGAGGGGGATAATTCGCCC. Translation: CASSINEGDNSP. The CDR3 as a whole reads CASSINEGDNSPLYF.

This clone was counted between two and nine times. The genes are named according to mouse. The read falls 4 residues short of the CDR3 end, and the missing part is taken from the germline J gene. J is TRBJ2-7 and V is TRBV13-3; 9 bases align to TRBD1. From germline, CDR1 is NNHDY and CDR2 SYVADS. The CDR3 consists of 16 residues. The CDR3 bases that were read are TGTGCCAGCAGGAGTTTCACAGGGGGCGGGGATGAT. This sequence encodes CASRSFTGGGDD. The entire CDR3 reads CASRSFTGGGDDEQYF.

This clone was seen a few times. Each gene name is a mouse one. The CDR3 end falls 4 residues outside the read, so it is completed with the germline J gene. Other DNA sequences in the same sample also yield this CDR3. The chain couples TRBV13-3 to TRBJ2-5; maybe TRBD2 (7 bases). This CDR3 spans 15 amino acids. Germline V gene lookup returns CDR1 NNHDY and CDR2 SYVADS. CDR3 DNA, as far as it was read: TGTGCCAGCAGTGATGCTGGGGGCGCGAGGGAC. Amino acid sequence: CASSDAGGARD. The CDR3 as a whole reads CASSDAGGARDTQYF. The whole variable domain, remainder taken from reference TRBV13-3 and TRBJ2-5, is EAAVTQSPRSKVAVTGGKVTLSCHQTNNHDYMYWYRQDTGHGLRLIHYSYVADSTEKGDIPDGYKASRPSQENFSLILELASLSQTAVYFCASSDAGGARDTQYFGPGTRLLVL.

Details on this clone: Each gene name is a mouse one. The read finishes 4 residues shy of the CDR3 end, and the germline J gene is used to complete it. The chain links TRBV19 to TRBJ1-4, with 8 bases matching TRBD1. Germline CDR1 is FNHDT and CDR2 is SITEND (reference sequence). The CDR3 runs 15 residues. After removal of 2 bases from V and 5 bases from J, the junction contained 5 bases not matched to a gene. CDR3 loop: CASSMMDRANERLFF. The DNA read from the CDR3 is TGTGCCAGCAGTATGATGGACAGGGCAAACGAA.

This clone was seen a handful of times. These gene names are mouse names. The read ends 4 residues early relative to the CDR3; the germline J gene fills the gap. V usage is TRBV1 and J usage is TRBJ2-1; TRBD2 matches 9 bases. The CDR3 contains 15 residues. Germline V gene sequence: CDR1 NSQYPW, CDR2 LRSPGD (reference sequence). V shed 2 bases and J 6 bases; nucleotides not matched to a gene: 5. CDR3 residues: CTCSAPGLGFAEQFF. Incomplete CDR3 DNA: TGCACCTGCAGTGCACCGGGACTGGGTTTTGCT.